Presented here are 3 T cell receptor beta chains from one specimen sequenced in a study of T cell responses to AZD1222 COVID-19 vaccine. Method: immunoSEQ multiplex PCR; TCRdb's copy keeps in-frame clones and lacks some. Found here are about 120,000 clones, about 90% of them singletons; the top ten hold roughly 7.4%. Source: peripheral blood, taken on day 0 of AZD1222 vaccination. The receptor source for this set is an adult in good health.

The gene calls are TRBV11-2 and TRBJ2-7; D not certain. The V end was cut by 5 bases, the J end by 4 bases, with 15 bases between. CDR1 and CDR2 from the germline V gene are SGHAT and FQNNGV. This CDR3 comprises 14 residues. CDR3 in amino acids: CASSLRMVLYEQYF. CDR3 DNA: TGTGCCAGCAGCCTTAGGATGGTCCTTTACGAGCAGTACTTC. The full variable domain, its missing parts supplied by reference TRBV11-2 and TRBJ2-7, is EAGVAQSPRYKIIEKRQSVAFWCNPISGHATLYWYQQILGQGPKLLIQFQNNGVVDDSQLPKDRFSAERLKGVDSTLKIQPAKLEDSAVYLCASSLRMVLYEQYFGPGTRLTVT.

This rearrangement joins TRBV5-8 to TRBJ2-1; TRBD2 agrees at 7 bases. The J segment lost 3 bases and the V segment lost 5 bases, leaving 5 bases of the junction unmatched. Per the germline V gene, CDR1 is SGHTS and CDR2 is YDEGEE. The CDR3 is made up of 14 amino acids. The CDR3 sequence is CASRYGTNYNEQFF. CDR3 nucleotides: TGTGCCAGCAGGTATGGGACTAACTACAATGAGCAGTTCTTC.

The chain's CDR3 is CASSPGQIPYEQYF. The CDR3 nucleotides read TGTGCCAGCAGTCCGGGACAGATTCCCTACGAGCAGTACTTC. V usage is TRBV27 and J usage is TRBJ2-7; 7 bases are shared with TRBD1. The CDR3 covers 14 residues. CDR1 is MNHEY, CDR2 SMNVEV, per germline (reference sequence). Losses at the gene ends were 5 bases for V and 2 bases for J; bases not matched to a gene: 6.